A selection of T cell receptor beta chains follows, all from one sample in a study of CD8 T cells in ankylosing spondylitis. TCRdb processed the 5' RACE reads anew with MiXCR; each CDR3 protein has one entry. The sample lists fewer than 500,000 distinct CDR3 sequences; roughly 27% were seen once. The sample consisted of blood, either unsorted or a sorted T cell fraction (not recorded which). These receptor sequences come from a male donor with ankylosing spondylitis. CDR3s include the opening cysteine and the closing phenylalanine or tryptophan. Each record gives: clone size, V gene, D gene, J gene, CDR3 DNA, CDR3 protein. A D gene is named only where the DNA matches it firmly. The size of a clone is reported for some rows only, either as once, few or many, or as a class for expanded clones.

clone_size: -
v_call: TRBV12-3/TRBV12-4
d_call: -
j_call: TRBJ2-1
cdr3_nt: TGTGCCAGCAGTATAAGGGACTGGAGCAATGAGCAGTTCTTC
cdr3_aa: CASSIRDWSNEQFF

clone_size: few
v_call: TRBV29-1
d_call: -
j_call: TRBJ1-2
cdr3_nt: TGCAGCGGGGATGTTGGCTATGGCTACACCTTC
cdr3_aa: CSGDVGYGYTF

clone_size: -
v_call: TRBV20-1
d_call: TRBD1
j_call: TRBJ2-5
cdr3_nt: TGCAGTGCTAGAGATGCCCGGACAGGGGGAGGAGAGACCCAGTACTTC
cdr3_aa: CSARDARTGGGETQYF

clone_size: -
v_call: TRBV15
d_call: -
j_call: TRBJ2-7
cdr3_nt: TGTGCCACCAGCAGAGATCTCACCTTCTACGAGCAGTACTTC
cdr3_aa: CATSRDLTFYEQYF

clone_size: -
v_call: TRBV24-1
d_call: -
j_call: TRBJ2-7
cdr3_nt: TGTGCCACCAGTGATTTGTTAACGGGACAGTACTTC
cdr3_aa: CATSDLLTGQYF

clone_size: -
v_call: TRBV10-3
d_call: TRBD2
j_call: TRBJ2-1
cdr3_nt: TGTGCCATCAGACCAGCGGGAGGGCCCAGCTCCTACAATGAGCAGTTCTTC
cdr3_aa: CAIRPAGGPSSYNEQFF

clone_size: -
v_call: TRBV6-2/TRBV6-3
d_call: TRBD2
j_call: TRBJ2-1
cdr3_nt: TGTGCCAGCAGGATCACGCCAACAACACTAGCGGGAGTGGGGAATGAGCAGTTCTTC
cdr3_aa: CASRITPTTLAGVGNEQFF

clone_size: many
v_call: TRBV5-1
d_call: TRBD1
j_call: TRBJ1-2
cdr3_nt: TGCGCCAGCAGCTTGGAGGGACAGGCTGGAGGCTACACCTTC
cdr3_aa: CASSLEGQAGGYTF

clone_size: -
v_call: TRBV7-2
d_call: -
j_call: TRBJ1-6
cdr3_nt: TGTGCCAGCAGCTTAGATTGGACACCCCTCCACTTT
cdr3_aa: CASSLDWTPLHF

clone_size: few
v_call: TRBV29-1
d_call: -
j_call: TRBJ1-5
cdr3_nt: TGCAGCGTAGCCCAGAGTCTCAATCAGCCCCAGCATTTT
cdr3_aa: CSVAQSLNQPQHF

clone_size: -
v_call: TRBV5-1
d_call: TRBD2
j_call: TRBJ2-7
cdr3_nt: TGCGCCAGCAGCCCTGCGGCGGGAGTTTCCTACGAGCAGTACTTC
cdr3_aa: CASSPAAGVSYEQYF

clone_size: -
v_call: TRBV20-1
d_call: TRBD2
j_call: TRBJ2-3
cdr3_nt: TGCAGTGCTCCGACTAGCGGTACGAGTGGAGATACGCAGTATTTT
cdr3_aa: CSAPTSGTSGDTQYF

clone_size: few
v_call: TRBV20-1
d_call: TRBD1
j_call: TRBJ2-3
cdr3_nt: TGCAGTGCTAGAGACCAAGGGACAGGGGGCGGCGATACGCAGTATTTT
cdr3_aa: CSARDQGTGGGDTQYF

clone_size: -
v_call: TRBV7-8
d_call: -
j_call: TRBJ2-2
cdr3_nt: TGTGCCAGCAGCTCCAGAGTGGGCCAGAACACCGGGGAGCTGTTTTTT
cdr3_aa: CASSSRVGQNTGELFF

clone_size: few
v_call: TRBV12-3/TRBV12-4
d_call: TRBD2
j_call: TRBJ2-5
cdr3_nt: TGTGCCAGCAGTGCTTCTAGCGGGAGTGGGGAGACCCAGTACTTC
cdr3_aa: CASSASSGSGETQYF

clone_size: few
v_call: TRBV5-1
d_call: -
j_call: TRBJ2-7
cdr3_nt: TGCGCCAGCAGCCAGCAGGAGGGGATCTACGAGCAGTACTTC
cdr3_aa: CASSQQEGIYEQYF

clone_size: few
v_call: TRBV20-1
d_call: TRBD2
j_call: TRBJ2-1
cdr3_nt: TGCAGTGCCCCGTTACCTAGCGGGACTACCTACAATGAGCAGTTCTTC
cdr3_aa: CSAPLPSGTTYNEQFF

clone_size: medium-sized
v_call: TRBV5-1
d_call: -
j_call: TRBJ2-7
cdr3_nt: TGCGCCAGCAGAGTTTCGGGAAGTGGAGTCTACGAGCAGTACTTC
cdr3_aa: CASRVSGSGVYEQYF

clone_size: -
v_call: TRBV12-3/TRBV12-4
d_call: -
j_call: TRBJ2-1
cdr3_nt: TGTGCCAGCAGTCCCCGACTGAGTTCAGTCAATGAGCAGTTCTTC
cdr3_aa: CASSPRLSSVNEQFF

clone_size: -
v_call: TRBV14
d_call: -
j_call: TRBJ1-2
cdr3_nt: TGTGCCAGCAGCCATGACCACAACAGGGCTTATGGCTACACCTTC
cdr3_aa: CASSHDHNRAYGYTF

clone_size: -
v_call: TRBV5-1
d_call: TRBD2
j_call: TRBJ2-1
cdr3_nt: TGCGCCAGCAGTCCTCTAGCGGGAGGGCCAAGTGAGCAGTTCTTC
cdr3_aa: CASSPLAGGPSEQFF

clone_size: few
v_call: TRBV27
d_call: TRBD2
j_call: TRBJ2-1
cdr3_nt: TGTGCCAGCAGTTTAGGCCTAGCGGAGGGAAATGAGCAGTTCTTC
cdr3_aa: CASSLGLAEGNEQFF

clone_size: few
v_call: TRBV30
d_call: -
j_call: TRBJ1-4
cdr3_nt: TGTGCCTGGAGTCTCCTACGGGGGGCCGGGGAAAAACTGTTTTTT
cdr3_aa: CAWSLLRGAGEKLFF

clone_size: -
v_call: TRBV4-2
d_call: -
j_call: TRBJ2-7
cdr3_nt: TGTGCCAGCAGCCAAGCCGGACCGCCTTCAAGCTCCTACGAGCAGTACTTC
cdr3_aa: CASSQAGPPSSSYEQYF

clone_size: few
v_call: TRBV20-1
d_call: TRBD2
j_call: TRBJ2-1
cdr3_nt: TGCAGTGCCACTGCGGGAGCGCCGAGCTCCTACAATGAGCAGTTCTTC
cdr3_aa: CSATAGAPSSYNEQFF

clone_size: few
v_call: TRBV7-2
d_call: TRBD1
j_call: TRBJ1-4
cdr3_nt: TGTGCCAGCAGCTTCCAGGGGGCGGGTGAAAAACTGTTTTTT
cdr3_aa: CASSFQGAGEKLFF

clone_size: few
v_call: TRBV24-1
d_call: TRBD1
j_call: TRBJ2-1
cdr3_nt: TGTGCCACCAGTGACTCTACAGGGGATGAGCAGTTCTTC
cdr3_aa: CATSDSTGDEQFF

clone_size: -
v_call: TRBV5-1
d_call: -
j_call: TRBJ2-1
cdr3_nt: TGCGCCAGCAGCTTGGGTGGCATCGGCAATGAGCAGTTCTTC
cdr3_aa: CASSLGGIGNEQFF

clone_size: -
v_call: TRBV10-3
d_call: TRBD1
j_call: TRBJ1-1
cdr3_nt: TGTGCCACCAAAGTGGACAGGGACACTGAAGCTTTCTTT
cdr3_aa: CATKVDRDTEAFF

clone_size: -
v_call: TRBV6-5
d_call: -
j_call: TRBJ2-7
cdr3_nt: TGTGCCAGCAGTTACGCGCCGGGGCAGGGACAAAACGAGCAGTACTTC
cdr3_aa: CASSYAPGQGQNEQYF